The 10 T cell receptor beta chains below were found in one sample sequenced in a study of T cell repertoires in cytomegalovirus infection. TCRdb re-analysed the reads in MiXCR, keeping a single row per CDR3 protein. Among roughly 990,000 distinct CDR3 sequences, around 31% were seen once, and the ten largest hold roughly 13%. The antigens of these receptors remain unknown. The input for sequencing was cultured CD8+ T cells from PBMCs, taken from culture after CMV antigen stimulation. Receptors originate from a human donor in good health (CMV status not recorded). Some clones in this sample may be carry-over from other donors' samples.

This clonotype showed up just a few times. The J gene is TRBJ2-3, the V gene TRBV6-4; a weak D match, TRBD2 (6 bases). With 7 bases removed from V and 5 bases from J, the gap between germline ends came to 22 bases. CDR3 length equals 16 residues. Looked up from germline, CDR1 is MRHNA and CDR2 is SNTAGT. In DNA, the CDR3 is TGTGCCAGCATTTCTCGACTAGACCAAGGAATAGATACGCAGTATTTT. As protein: CASISRLDQGIDTQYF.

The chain carries TRBV4-1 and TRBJ2-1, with 8 bases lining up with TRBD1. V lost 1 base and J lost 5; bases outside the gene matches: 7. There are 16 residues in the CDR3. Germline loops: CDR1 MGHRA, CDR2 YSYEKL. The CDR3 loop reads CASSQARDRMNNEQFF. The CDR3 nucleotides read TGCGCCAGCAGCCAAGCCCGGGACAGGATGAACAATGAGCAGTTCTTC.

This clonotype has at least ten counts. The chain carries TRBV7-8 and TRBJ1-4; 7 positions agree with TRBD1. V was pared by 4 bases and J by 8 bases, with 10 bases of the junction left unmatched. The germline gives CDR1 SGHVS, CDR2 FQNEAQ. This CDR3 region has 15 residues. The CDR3 sequence is CASSSPTGSGEKLFF. Here the CDR3 DNA reads TGTGCCAGCAGCTCACCGACAGGGTCAGGGGAAAAACTGTTTTTT.

This chain links TRBV12-5 with TRBJ2-7, with D possibly TRBD2 on 6 matching bases. CDR1 LGHNT and CDR2 FRNRAP come from the germline V gene. Trimming pared 3 bases from V and 6 bases from J, leaving 9 bases between. The length of the CDR3 is 12 residues. DNA of the CDR3: TGTGCTAGTGGTTTAGGAGGGACCGAGCAGTACTTC. It specifies CASGLGGTEQYF.

As for this clonotype: Since no conserved phenylalanine or tryptophan closes the CDR3, a read error is the likely cause. This rearrangement joins TRBV7-8 to TRBJ2-1, with 9 bases identical to TRBD1. Germline CDR1 SGHVS, CDR2 FQNEAQ. This CDR3 is built from 17 residues. V shed 2 bases and J 8 bases; nucleotides not matched to a gene: 13. The CDR3 DNA reads as TGTGCCAGCAGCTTACCCCCACAGGGGGCGCTCCCCGATGAGCAGTTCCTC. Translation: CASSLPPQGALPDEQFL.

Ten or more counts support this clonotype. The V call is TRBV7-2, the J call TRBJ2-3; D may be TRBD1 (6 bases). CDR3 length equals 15 residues. In germline, CDR1 is SGHTA, CDR2 FQGNSA. CDR3 loop: CAVLRGGSSTDTQYF. The CDR3 DNA reads as TGTGCGGTTTTAAGAGGGGGATCTAGCACAGATACGCAGTATTTT.

The V call is TRBV4-1, the J call TRBJ2-3; D might be TRBD1 (6 bases). V was clipped by 1 base and J by 0 bases, with 17 bases between them. Germline V gene data show CDR1 as MGHRA and CDR2 as YSYEKL. CDR3 length: 18 residues. The CDR3 DNA sequence: TGCGCCAGCAGCCAAGGAGCGTACTGGGACATTAGCACAGATACGCAGTATTTT. Translation: CASSQGAYWDISTDTQYF.

The rearrangement uses TRBV7-6 and TRBJ1-1, with no clear D. The V end was cut by 5 bases, the J end by 2 bases, with 15 bases between. The CDR3 totals 15 residues. Germline V gene data show CDR1 as SGHVS and CDR2 as FNYEAQ. The CDR3 loop reads CASSRLTQVNTEAFF. CDR3 bases: TGTGCCAGCAGCCGCCTTACACAAGTTAACACTGAAGCTTTCTTT.

This clonotype appeared a few times. The chain combines TRBV11-1 with TRBJ2-1; the D call may be TRBD1 or TRBD2 (6 bases each). Trimming removed 4 bases from V and 2 bases from J, with 12 bases in between. The CDR3 covers 15 residues. Germline V gene lookup returns CDR1 SGHAT and CDR2 FQDESV (reference sequence). Here the CDR3 DNA reads TGTGCCAGCAGCTGGGGGGACAACCCCTACAATGAGCAGTTCTTC. Its translation: CASSWGDNPYNEQFF.

This clonotype was observed many times. The chain links TRBV12-3 or TRBV12-4 to TRBJ2-7; no definite D call. CDR3 length equals 12 residues. The V end was cut by 5 bases, the J end by 4 bases, with 9 bases between. For the CDR3, the DNA is TGTGCCAGCAGTACGGGTCGTTACGAGCAGTACTTC. Its translation: CASSTGRYEQYF.